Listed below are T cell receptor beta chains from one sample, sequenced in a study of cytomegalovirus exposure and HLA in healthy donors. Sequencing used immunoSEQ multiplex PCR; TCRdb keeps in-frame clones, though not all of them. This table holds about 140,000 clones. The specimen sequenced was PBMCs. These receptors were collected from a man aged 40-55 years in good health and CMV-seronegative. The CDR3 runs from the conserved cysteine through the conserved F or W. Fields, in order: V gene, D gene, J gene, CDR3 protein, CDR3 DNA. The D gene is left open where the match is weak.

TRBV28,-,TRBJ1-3,CASSLLTVNTIYF,TGTGCCAGCAGTTTACTTACGGTAAACACCATATATTTT
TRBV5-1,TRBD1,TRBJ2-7,CASSLGTGGYEQYF,TGCGCCAGCAGCCTAGGGACAGGGGGCTACGAGCAGTACTTC
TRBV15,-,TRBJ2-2,CATSRGQENTGELFF,TGTGCCACCAGCAGAGGACAGGAGAACACCGGGGAGCTGTTTTTT
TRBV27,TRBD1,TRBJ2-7,CASRPTGSYEQYF,TGTGCCAGCAGGCCGACAGGGAGCTACGAGCAGTACTTC
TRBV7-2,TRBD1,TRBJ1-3,CASSSRDRGTGNTIYF,TGTGCCAGCAGCTCCCGGGACAGGGGGACTGGAAACACCATATATTTT
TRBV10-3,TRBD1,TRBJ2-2,CAISESDRGTGELFF,TGTGCCATCAGTGAGTCCGACAGGGGGACCGGGGAGCTGTTTTTT
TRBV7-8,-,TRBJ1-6,CASSARDFRQNSPLHF,TGTGCCAGCAGCGCACGGGACTTCCGGCAAAATTCACCCCTCCACTTT
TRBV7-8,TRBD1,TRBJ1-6,CASSTGQVLNSPLHF,TGTGCCAGCAGCACAGGACAGGTTCTAAATTCACCCCTCCACTTT
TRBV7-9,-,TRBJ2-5,CASSLLAYQETQYF,TGTGCCAGCAGCTTACTAGCTTACCAAGAGACCCAGTACTTC
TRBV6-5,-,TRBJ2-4,CASSLGAQSGNIQYF,TGTGCCAGCAGTTTAGGGGCCCAAAGTGGAAACATTCAGTACTTC
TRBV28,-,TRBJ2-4,CASSPGDGDIQYF,TGTGCCAGCAGCCCAGGGGATGGGGACATTCAGTACTTC
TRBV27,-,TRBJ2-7,CASSLSSSGPYEQYF,TGTGCCAGCAGTTTATCCTCTTCTGGTCCCTACGAGCAGTACTTC
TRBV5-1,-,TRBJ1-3,CASSRGVSGNTIYF,TGCGCCAGCAGCCGGGGGGTCTCTGGAAACACCATATATTTT
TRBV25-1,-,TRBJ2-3,CASNQGHPTDTQYF,TGTGCCAGCAACCAGGGGCACCCCACAGATACGCAGTATTTT
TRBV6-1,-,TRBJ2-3,CASSIADTQYF,TGTGCCAGCAGTATAGCAGATACGCAGTATTTT
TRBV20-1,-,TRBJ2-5,CSARRETQYF,TGCAGTGCTAGGCGGGAGACCCAGTACTTC
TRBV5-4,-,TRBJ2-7,CASSLDTGTRSF,TGTGCCAGCAGCTTGGACACAGGGACAAGGTCCTTC
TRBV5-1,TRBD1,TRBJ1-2,CASSSGGRYDRAYGYTF,TGCGCCAGCAGCTCGGGCGGGCGTTACGACAGGGCTTATGGCTACACCTTC
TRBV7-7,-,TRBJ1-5,CASSLAYNQPQHF,TGTGCCAGCAGCTTAGCATACAATCAGCCCCAGCATTTT
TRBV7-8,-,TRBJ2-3,CASSPQDTQYF,TGTGCCAGCAGTCCCCAAGATACGCAGTATTTT
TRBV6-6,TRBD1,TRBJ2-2,CASSYSGQTNTGELFF,TGTGCCAGCAGTTACTCGGGACAGACGAACACCGGGGAGCTGTTTTTT
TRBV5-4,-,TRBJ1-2,CASSLVQAGHTF,TGTGCCAGCAGCTTAGTCCAGGCAGGTCACACCTTC